The 23 T cell receptor beta chains presented below share a single source sample, sequenced in a study of long-term antiretroviral therapy in people with HIV. The run of the v3.0 immunoSEQ assay was at survey level. Generated by immunoSEQ multiplex PCR, the TCRdb table keeps only in-frame clones and is missing some. This table holds around 38,000 clones, about 94% found once. The sequencing used unsorted PBMCs, collected approximately 9.1 years after starting antiretroviral therapy. These receptors came from a man younger than 45 with HIV.

V usage is TRBV6-5 and J usage is TRBJ1-5; 7 bases fit TRBD1. CDR3 length equals 13 residues. V lost 2 bases and J lost 6; bases outside the gene matches: 1. Germline lookup yields CDR1 MNHEY and CDR2 SVGAGI. In nucleotides, the CDR3 is TGTGCCAGCAGTTACGACAGGGTTCAGCCCCAGCATTTT. It yields the protein CASSYDRVQPQHF.

The rearrangement joins TRBV5-5 to TRBJ2-2; D is uncertain. Germline CDR1 is SGHKS and CDR2 is YYEKEE (reference sequence). The germline V and J ends were trimmed by 2 bases and 1 base, with 6 bases remaining between them. The CDR3 is 14 residues long. The CDR3 DNA reads as TGTGCCAGCAGCTTCGACAAGAACACCGGGGAGCTGTTTTTT. Encoded protein: CASSFDKNTGELFF.

The V and J genes are TRBV15 and TRBJ2-7; TRBD1 agrees at 8 bases. The CDR3 totals 12 residues. Germline CDR1 is LNHNV and CDR2 is YYDKDF (reference sequence). The CDR3 coding sequence is TGTGCCACCAGCAGAGATCGGGGACAGGCTCTCGTC. This sequence encodes CATSRDRGQALV.

The rearrangement uses TRBV6-6 and TRBJ2-7, with D possibly being TRBD1 or TRBD2 (9 bases each). Germline loops: CDR1 MNHNY, CDR2 SVGAGI (reference sequence). V gave up 4 bases and J gave up 7 bases, with 20 bases separating them. The CDR3 has 15 residues. The DNA of the CDR3 is TGTGCCAGCAGTTTCGGCCTAGCGGGGACAGGGGAGCAGTACTTC. Protein sequence: CASSFGLAGTGEQYF.

This chain connects TRBV5-1 to TRBJ1-4, with unresolved D. The CDR3 is 13 amino acids. Germline-derived CDR1 and CDR2 are SGHRS and YFSETQ. V lost 0 bases and J lost 9, with 9 bases in between. In DNA, the CDR3 is TGCGCCAGCAGCTTGGAGGCAGCTCAAAAACTGTTTTTT. Translation: CASSLEAAQKLFF.

The gene calls are TRBV19 and TRBJ1-2; D is uncertain. The length of the CDR3 is 14 residues. Germline values: CDR1 LNHDA, CDR2 SQIVND (reference sequence). V was clipped by 3 bases and J by 2 bases, with 10 bases between them. The chain's CDR3 is CASSIQFLNYGYTF. As DNA, the CDR3 is TGTGCCAGTAGTATCCAGTTTTTAAACTATGGCTACACCTTC.

This chain uses TRBV27 with TRBJ2-3; 14 bases map to TRBD2. Germline loops: CDR1 MNHEY, CDR2 SMNVEV (reference sequence). V trimming: 6 bases; J trimming: 10 bases; junction bases outside the gene matches: 12. This CDR3 region has 16 residues. CDR3 bases: TGTGCCAGCAGGGGGAGACTAGCGGGGGGGCTCGCTGCGCAGTATTTT. Encoded protein: CASRGRLAGGLAAQYF.

The chain links TRBV6-6 to TRBJ1-5; D perhaps matches TRBD1 (6 bases). Looked up from germline, CDR1 is MNHNY and CDR2 is SVGAGI (reference sequence). V was clipped by 5 bases and J by 2 bases, with 16 bases between them. CDR3 length: 16 amino acids. CDR3 sequence: CASSPSNRDGNQPQHF. CDR3 sequence (DNA): TGTGCCAGCAGTCCCTCCAACAGGGATGGCAATCAGCCCCAGCATTTT.

The table lists this clone with a count of one. V and J are TRBV7-3 and TRBJ1-1; D uncertain. The CDR3 is 14 residues long. V was cut by 0 bases and J by 7 bases, with 12 bases left in between. Germline CDR1 reads SGHTA; CDR2 reads FQGTGA. In nucleotides, the CDR3 is TGTGCCAGCAGCTTAACGGGAGGAGGGAGTGAAGCTTTCTTT. Residues: CASSLTGGGSEAFF.

This chain connects TRBV2 to TRBJ2-5, with 12 nucleotides matching TRBD2. Germline CDR1 is SNHLY and CDR2 is FYNNEI. This CDR3 is built from 16 residues. Trimming took 7 bases from V and 2 from J; bases not matched to a gene: 8. CDR3 nucleotides: TGTGCCAGCACGGCTAGCGGGGGGGCCCGGCAAGAGACCCAGTACTTC. This sequence encodes CASTASGGARQETQYF. Full variable domain (remainder filled in from reference TRBV2 and TRBJ2-5): EPEVTQTPSHQVTQMGQEVILRCVPISNHLYFYWYRQILGQKVEFLVSFYNNEISEKSEIFDDQFSVERPDGSNFTLKIRSTKLEDSAMYFCASTASGGARQETQYFGPGTRLLVL.

V and J are TRBV7-6 and TRBJ2-3; D is uncertain. Germline V lookup: CDR1 SGHVS, CDR2 FNYEAQ. The CDR3 covers 13 residues. V was shortened by 3 bases and J by 3 bases, with 7 bases between the two germline ends. The CDR3 coding sequence is TGTGCCAGCAGCTTCTCCGTGACAGATACGCAGTATTTT. Translated, it gives CASSFSVTDTQYF.

This chain links TRBV18 with TRBJ2-7, with 8 bases that match TRBD1. The CDR3 spans 15 residues. The germline V gene has CDR1 KGHSH and CDR2 LQKENI. J was trimmed by 6 bases and V by 5 bases; bases with no gene match: 12. CDR3 DNA sequence: TGTGCCAGCTCAACGGCAAGCCGACAGGGGCCCGAGCAGTACTTC. Protein product: CASSTASRQGPEQYF.

CDR3 protein: CASKLRDNTNEKLFF. CDR3 coding DNA: TGTGCCAGTAAACTCCGGGACAACACTAATGAAAAACTGTTTTTT. V usage is TRBV19 and J usage is TRBJ1-4; weak D call: TRBD1 (6 bases). V lost 7 bases to trimming and J lost 2 bases, with 14 bases between them. This CDR3 has 15 amino acids. The V gene's germline CDR1 is LNHDA and CDR2 SQIVND (reference sequence).

The chain carries TRBV6-1 and TRBJ2-2; D may correspond to TRBD1 or TRBD2 (6 bases each). CDR3 length: 15 amino acids. Germline CDR1 is MNHNS and CDR2 is SASEGT. V lost 6 bases and J lost 1, with 12 bases in between. The CDR3 nucleotides are TGTGCCAGCAGGGGGGGACAAATGAACACCGGGGAGCTGTTTTTT. Translating it yields CASRGGQMNTGELFF.

This chain links TRBV5-1 with TRBJ2-6; TRBD1 aligns across 8 bases. Germline V gene sequence: CDR1 SGHRS, CDR2 YFSETQ. The CDR3 covers 19 residues. V lost 1 base, J lost 1 base, and 10 bases stayed unmatched. For the CDR3, the DNA is TGCGCCAGCAGCTTGTCCCAGCCTGACAGGGGTTCTGGGGCCAACGTCCTGACTTTC. Encoded protein: CASSLSQPDRGSGANVLTF.

This chain uses TRBV28 with TRBJ2-7; tentatively, D is TRBD1 (6 bases). The CDR3 length is 12 residues. V shed 6 bases and J shed 4 bases, with 10 bases lying between them. From germline, CDR1 is MDHEN and CDR2 SYDVKM. CDR3 amino acids: CASSVGTYEQYV. The CDR3, as DNA: TGTGCCAGCAGCGTTGGGACATACGAGCAGTACGTC.

The genes are TRBV28 and TRBJ1-4, with D possibly being TRBD1 (6 bases). The CDR3 covers 15 residues. The germline gives CDR1 MDHEN, CDR2 SYDVKM. V gave up 5 bases and J gave up 3 bases, with 13 bases separating them. CDR3: CASSNSGTSNEKLFF. The CDR3 DNA sequence: TGTGCCAGCAGTAACTCCGGGACATCTAATGAAAAACTGTTTTTT.

This chain links TRBV6-1 with TRBJ2-2; tentative D call: TRBD2 (6 bases). Trimming took 7 bases from V and 4 from J, leaving 10 bases between them. The CDR3 covers 13 residues. The germline V gene has CDR1 MNHNS and CDR2 SASEGT. CDR3 sequence: CASIPGLTGELFF. The CDR3 DNA is TGTGCCAGCATCCCGGGACTCACCGGGGAGCTGTTTTTT.

This chain connects TRBV5-1 to TRBJ1-1, with D unresolved. This CDR3 is built from 14 residues. V was cut by 7 bases and J by 4 bases, with 17 bases left in between. Per germline, CDR1 SGHRS and CDR2 YFSETQ. CDR3 sequence: CASELSPGGTEAFF. In DNA, the CDR3 is TGCGCCAGCGAATTAAGTCCGGGAGGCACTGAAGCTTTCTTT. The full variable domain, its missing parts supplied by reference TRBV5-1 and TRBJ1-1, is KAGVTQTPRYLIKTRGQQVTLSCSPISGHRSVSWYQQTPGQGLQFLFEYFSETQRNKGNFPGRFSGRQFSNSRSEMNVSTLELGDSALYLCASELSPGGTEAFFGQGTRLTVV.

This rearrangement joins TRBV5-4 to TRBJ2-5, with a tentative D call TRBD2 (5 bases). The ends were cut back, 3 bases at V and 2 bases at J, with 14 bases in the middle. CDR3 length: 15 residues. Per germline, CDR1 SGHNT and CDR2 YYREEE (reference sequence). For the CDR3, the DNA is TGTGCCAGCAGCTCAGCGGCGACATTACAAGAGACCCAGTACTTC. Translating it yields CASSSAATLQETQYF.

The J gene is TRBJ1-1, the V gene TRBV5-1; TRBD1 agrees at 9 bases. After removal of 3 bases from V and 7 bases from J, the junction contained 7 bases not matched to a gene. This CDR3 region has 14 residues. The V gene's germline CDR1 is SGHRS and CDR2 YFSETQ. CDR3 bases: TGCGCCAGCAGCTGGGGGGGACAGGGAGGTGAAGCTTTCTTT. Translating gives CASSWGGQGGEAFF.

J is TRBJ1-2 and V is TRBV23-1; D unclear. TRBV23-1 is flagged as an ORF with uncertain function. V lost 0 bases and J 7 bases, leaving 3 bases between the germline ends. There are 11 residues in the CDR3. The CDR3 bases are TGCGCCAGCAGTCAATCAGCTGGCTACACCTTC. This gives the protein CASSQSAGYTF.

The chain links TRBV4-1 to TRBJ2-7; TRBD1 matches 8 bases. The CDR3 contains 15 residues. V lost 1 base to trimming and J lost 4 bases; unmatched junction nucleotides: 6. The germline V gene has CDR1 MGHRA and CDR2 YSYEKL. CDR3 residues: CASSQVVTGGYEQYF. The CDR3, as DNA: TGCGCCAGCAGCCAAGTCGTCACAGGGGGGTACGAGCAGTACTTC.